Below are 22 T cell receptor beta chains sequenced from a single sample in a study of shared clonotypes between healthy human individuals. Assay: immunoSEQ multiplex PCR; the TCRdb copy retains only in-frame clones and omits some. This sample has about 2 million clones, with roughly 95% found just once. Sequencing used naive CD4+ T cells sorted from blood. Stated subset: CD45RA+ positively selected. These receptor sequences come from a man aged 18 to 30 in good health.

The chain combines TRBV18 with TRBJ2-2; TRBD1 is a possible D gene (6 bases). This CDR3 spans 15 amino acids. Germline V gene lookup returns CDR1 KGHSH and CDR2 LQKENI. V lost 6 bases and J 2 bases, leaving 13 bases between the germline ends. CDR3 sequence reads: CASSPTGRNTGELFF. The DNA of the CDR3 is TGTGCCAGCTCCCCGACAGGCCGCAACACCGGGGAGCTGTTTTTT.

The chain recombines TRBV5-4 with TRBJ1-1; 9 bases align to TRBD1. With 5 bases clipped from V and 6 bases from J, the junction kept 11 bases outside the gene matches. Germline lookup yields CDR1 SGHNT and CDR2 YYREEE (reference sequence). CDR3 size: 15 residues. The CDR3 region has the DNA TGTGCCAGCAGACGACAGGGGGTCAGTTATTCTGAAGCTTTCTTT. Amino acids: CASRRQGVSYSEAFF. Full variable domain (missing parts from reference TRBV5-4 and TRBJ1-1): ETGVTQSPTHLIKTRGQQVTLRCSSQSGHNTVSWYQQALGQGPQFIFQYYREEENGRGNFPPRFSGLQFPNYSSELNVNALELDDSALYLCASRRQGVSYSEAFFGQGTRLTVV.

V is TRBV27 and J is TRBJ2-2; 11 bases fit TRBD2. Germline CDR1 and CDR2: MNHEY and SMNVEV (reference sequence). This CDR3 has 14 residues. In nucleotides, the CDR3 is TGTGCTTCCCGACTAGCGGGGACCACCGGGGAGCTGTTTTTT. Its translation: CASRLAGTTGELFF.

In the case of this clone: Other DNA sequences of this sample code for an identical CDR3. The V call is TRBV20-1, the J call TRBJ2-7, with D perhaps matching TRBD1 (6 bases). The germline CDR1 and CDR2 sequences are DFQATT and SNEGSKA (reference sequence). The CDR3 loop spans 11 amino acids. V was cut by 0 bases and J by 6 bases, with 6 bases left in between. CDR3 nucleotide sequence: TGCAGTGCTAGAGAACAGGGCGAGCAGTACTTC. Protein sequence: CSAREQGEQYF.

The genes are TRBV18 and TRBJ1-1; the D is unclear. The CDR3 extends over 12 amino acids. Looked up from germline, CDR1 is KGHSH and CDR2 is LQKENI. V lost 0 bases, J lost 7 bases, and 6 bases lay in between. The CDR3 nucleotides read TGTGCCAGCTCACCACCGCGGGATGAAGCTTTCTTT. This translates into CASSPPRDEAFF.

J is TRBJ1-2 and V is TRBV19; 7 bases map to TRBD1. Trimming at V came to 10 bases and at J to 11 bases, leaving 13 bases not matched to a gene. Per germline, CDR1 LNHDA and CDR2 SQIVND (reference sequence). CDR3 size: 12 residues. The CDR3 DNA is TGTGCCACCTCCGGGACAGATTTGAAGTACACCTTC. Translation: CATSGTDLKYTF.

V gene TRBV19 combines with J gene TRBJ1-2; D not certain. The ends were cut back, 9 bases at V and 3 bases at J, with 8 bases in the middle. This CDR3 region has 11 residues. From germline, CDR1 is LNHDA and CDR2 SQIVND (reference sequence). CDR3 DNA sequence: TGTGCCAGCAGAGAACACTATGGCTACACCTTC. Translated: CASREHYGYTF.

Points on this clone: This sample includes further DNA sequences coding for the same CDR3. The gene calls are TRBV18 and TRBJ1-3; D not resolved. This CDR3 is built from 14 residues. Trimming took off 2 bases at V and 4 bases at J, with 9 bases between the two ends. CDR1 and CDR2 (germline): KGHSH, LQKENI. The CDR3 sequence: CASSPSGSGNTIYF. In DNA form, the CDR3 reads TGTGCCAGCTCACCATCCGGGTCAGGAAACACCATATATTTT.

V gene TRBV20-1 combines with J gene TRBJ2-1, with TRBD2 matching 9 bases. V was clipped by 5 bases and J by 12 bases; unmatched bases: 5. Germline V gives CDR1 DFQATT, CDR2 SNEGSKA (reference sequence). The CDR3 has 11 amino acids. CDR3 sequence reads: CSAPSGIGQFF. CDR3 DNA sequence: TGCAGTGCTCCTAGCGGGATAGGGCAGTTCTTC.

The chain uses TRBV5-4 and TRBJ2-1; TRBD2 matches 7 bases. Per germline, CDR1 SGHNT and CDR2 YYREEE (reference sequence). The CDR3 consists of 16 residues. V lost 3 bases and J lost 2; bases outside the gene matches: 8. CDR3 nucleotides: TGTGCCAGCAGCTATCCGGGACTACCGACCTACAATGAGCAGTTCTTC. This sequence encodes CASSYPGLPTYNEQFF.

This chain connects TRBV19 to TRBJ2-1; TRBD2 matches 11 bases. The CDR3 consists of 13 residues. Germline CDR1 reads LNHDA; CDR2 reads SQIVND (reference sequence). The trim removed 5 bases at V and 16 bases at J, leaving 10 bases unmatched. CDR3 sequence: CASSLRLAGGKFF. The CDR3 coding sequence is TGTGCCAGTAGTCTCCGGCTAGCGGGGGGAAAATTCTTC.

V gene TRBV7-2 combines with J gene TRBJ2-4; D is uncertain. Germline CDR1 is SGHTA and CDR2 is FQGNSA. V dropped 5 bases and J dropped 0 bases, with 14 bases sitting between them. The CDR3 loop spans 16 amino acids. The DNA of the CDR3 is TGTGCCAGCAGCCCAGAGGCCACCACAGCCAAAAACATTCAGTACTTC. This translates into CASSPEATTAKNIQYF.

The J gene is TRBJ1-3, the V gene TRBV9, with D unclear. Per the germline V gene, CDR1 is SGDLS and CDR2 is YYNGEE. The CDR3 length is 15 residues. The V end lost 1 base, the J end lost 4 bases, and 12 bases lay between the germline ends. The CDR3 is CASSVLDSAGNTIYF. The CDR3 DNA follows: TGTGCCAGCAGCGTACTCGATTCTGCGGGAAACACCATATATTTT.

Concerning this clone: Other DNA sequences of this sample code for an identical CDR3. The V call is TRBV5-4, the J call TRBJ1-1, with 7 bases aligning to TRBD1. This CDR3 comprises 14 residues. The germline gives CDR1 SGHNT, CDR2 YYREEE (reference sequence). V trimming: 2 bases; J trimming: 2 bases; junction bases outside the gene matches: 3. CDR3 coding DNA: TGTGCCAGCAGCTTAAACAGGGGTAACACTGAAGCTTTCTTT. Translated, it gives CASSLNRGNTEAFF. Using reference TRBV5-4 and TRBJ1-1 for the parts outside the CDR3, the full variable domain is ETGVTQSPTHLIKTRGQQVTLRCSSQSGHNTVSWYQQALGQGPQFIFQYYREEENGRGNFPPRFSGLQFPNYSSELNVNALELDDSALYLCASSLNRGNTEAFFGQGTRLTVV.

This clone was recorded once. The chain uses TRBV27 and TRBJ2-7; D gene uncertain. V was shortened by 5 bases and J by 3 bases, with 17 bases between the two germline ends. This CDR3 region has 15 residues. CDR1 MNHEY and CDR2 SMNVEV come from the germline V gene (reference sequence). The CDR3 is CASSLYGPGSYEQYF. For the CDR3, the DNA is TGTGCCAGCAGTCTATATGGGCCAGGTAGCTACGAGCAGTACTTC.

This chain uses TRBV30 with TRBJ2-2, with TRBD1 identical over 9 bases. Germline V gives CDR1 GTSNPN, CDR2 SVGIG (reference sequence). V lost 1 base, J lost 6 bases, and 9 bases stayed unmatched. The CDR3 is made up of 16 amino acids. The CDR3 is CAWSGAGTGFPGELFF. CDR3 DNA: TGTGCCTGGAGTGGTGCCGGGACAGGGTTCCCCGGGGAGCTGTTTTTT.

CDR3 nucleotides: TGTGCCAGCAGTTTCTCAGGGGGCGTGAACACTGAAGCTTTCTTT. Amino acid sequence: CASSFSGGVNTEAFF. This chain joins TRBV28 and TRBJ1-1; 8 bases fit TRBD1. CDR1 and CDR2 (germline): MDHEN, SYDVKM. CDR3 length equals 15 residues. J gave up 0 bases and V 3 bases, and 3 bases lay outside the gene matches. Combining the CDR3 with reference TRBV28 and TRBJ1-1 gives the whole variable domain DVKVTQSSRYLVKRTGEKVFLECVQDMDHENMFWYRQDPGLGLRLIYFSYDVKMKEKGDIPEGYSVSREKKERFSLILESASTNQTSMYLCASSFSGGVNTEAFFGQGTRLTVV.

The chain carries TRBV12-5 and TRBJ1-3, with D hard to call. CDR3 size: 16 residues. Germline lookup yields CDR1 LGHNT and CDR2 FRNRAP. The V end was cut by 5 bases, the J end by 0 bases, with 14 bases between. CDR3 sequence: CASGPGNSRSGNTIYF. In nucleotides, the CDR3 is TGTGCTAGTGGTCCGGGGAACTCTCGCTCTGGAAACACCATATATTTT.

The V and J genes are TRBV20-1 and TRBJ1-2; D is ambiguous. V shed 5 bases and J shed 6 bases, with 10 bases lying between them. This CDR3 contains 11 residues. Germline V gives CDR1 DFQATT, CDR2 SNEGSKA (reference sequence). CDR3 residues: CSAHPGNGYTF. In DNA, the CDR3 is TGCAGTGCTCACCCGGGGAATGGCTACACCTTC.

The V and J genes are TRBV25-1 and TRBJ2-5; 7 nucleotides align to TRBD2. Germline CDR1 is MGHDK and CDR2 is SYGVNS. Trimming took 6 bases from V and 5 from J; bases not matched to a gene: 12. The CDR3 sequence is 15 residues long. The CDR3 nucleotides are TGTGCCAGCAGCCCGCTGGCGGGAGACTGGGAGACCCAGTACTTC. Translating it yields CASSPLAGDWETQYF.

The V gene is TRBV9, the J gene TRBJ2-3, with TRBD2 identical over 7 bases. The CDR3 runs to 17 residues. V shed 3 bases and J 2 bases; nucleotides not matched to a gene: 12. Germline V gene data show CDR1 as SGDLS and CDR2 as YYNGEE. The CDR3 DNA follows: TGTGCCAGCAGCGCCGGCCTTGGAGCGGGATTCACAGATACGCAGTATTTT. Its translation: CASSAGLGAGFTDTQYF.

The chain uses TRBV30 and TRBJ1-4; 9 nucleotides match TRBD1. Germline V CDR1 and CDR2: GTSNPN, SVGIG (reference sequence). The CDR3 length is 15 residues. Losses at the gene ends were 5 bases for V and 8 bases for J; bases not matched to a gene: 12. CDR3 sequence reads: CAWDLGDRDEEKLFF. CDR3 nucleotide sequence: TGTGCCTGGGACTTAGGGGACAGGGATGAGGAAAAACTGTTTTTT.